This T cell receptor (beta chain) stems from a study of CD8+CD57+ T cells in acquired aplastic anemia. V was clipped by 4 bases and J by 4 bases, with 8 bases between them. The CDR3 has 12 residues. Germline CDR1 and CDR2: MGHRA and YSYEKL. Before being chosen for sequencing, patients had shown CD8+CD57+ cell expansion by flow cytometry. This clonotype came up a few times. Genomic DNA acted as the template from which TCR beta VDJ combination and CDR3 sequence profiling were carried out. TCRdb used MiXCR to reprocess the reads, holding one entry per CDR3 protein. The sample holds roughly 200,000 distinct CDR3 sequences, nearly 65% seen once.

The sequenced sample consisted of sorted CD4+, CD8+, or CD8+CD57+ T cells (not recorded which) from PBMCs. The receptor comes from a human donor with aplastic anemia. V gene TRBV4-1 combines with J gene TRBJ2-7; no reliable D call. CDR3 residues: CASSRVGYEQYF. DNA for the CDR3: TGCGCCAGCAGCCGAGTGGGATACGAGCAGTACTTC.